This paragraph reports one T cell receptor (beta chain). The CDR3 consists of 15 residues. V trimming: 4 bases; J trimming: 10 bases; junction bases outside the gene matches: 7. The germline gives CDR1 LGHDT, CDR2 YNNKEL (reference sequence). The data derive from a study of CD8 T cells in Susac syndrome. Blood CD8+ and CD4+ T cells underwent high-throughput TCR beta sequencing. An amount of RNA that ranged from roughly 0.45 to 1 ug was reverse transcribed with random hexamers. TCRdb independently ran MiXCR on the immunoSEQ multiplex PCR reads; one entry per CDR3 protein. The repertoire consists of under 200,000 distinct CDR3 sequences, with roughly 94% occurring once and the leading ten covering 0.1%.

The genes are TRBV3-1 and TRBJ2-1, with TRBD2 matching over 13 bases. This receptor was taken from a human donor in good health. The material sequenced was CD4+ T cells from PBMCs. The CDR3 sequence: CASSRTTSGGAEQFF. The DNA for the CDR3 is TGTGCCAGCAGCCGAACCACTAGCGGGGGGGCCGAGCAGTTCTTC.